The 20 T cell receptor beta chains below all came from one sample that was sequenced in a study of graft-versus-host responses after intestinal transplantation. No antigen has been assigned to these receptors. Generated by immunoSEQ multiplex PCR, the TCRdb table keeps only in-frame clones and is missing some. The sample lists about 85,000 clones, around 83% occurring once. The sequenced sample was unstimulated CD8+ T cells sorted from spleen or lymph node cells, obtained before intestinal transplant. The receptors shown here come from a human donor who received an intestinal transplant.

This clone was seen just once. V usage is TRBV19 and J usage is TRBJ1-5; D is uncertain. The CDR3 is 15 residues long. CDR1 and CDR2 (germline): LNHDA, SQIVND (reference sequence). V shed 3 bases and J shed 4 bases, with 13 bases lying between them. CDR3 nucleotide sequence: TGTGCCAGTAGTATTTCCTCCGGATCGAATCAGCCCCAGCATTTT. This gives the protein CASSISSGSNQPQHF.

The chain joins TRBV9 to TRBJ1-4; the match to TRBD1 covers 7 bases. The CDR3 spans 17 residues. Germline CDR1 and CDR2: SGDLS and YYNGEE. V lost 0 bases, J lost 4 bases, and 9 bases stayed unmatched. CDR3 bases: TGTGCCAGCAGCGTAGCCGCCGAGGGACAGTTTAATGAAAAACTGTTTTTT. Residues: CASSVAAEGQFNEKLFF.

The rearrangement uses TRBV11-3 and TRBJ2-7; D is possibly TRBD1 or TRBD2 (5 bases each). V was clipped by 3 bases and J by 0 bases, with 9 bases between them. Per germline, CDR1 SGHNT and CDR2 YENEEA. The CDR3 consists of 14 residues. The DNA for the CDR3 is TGTGCCAGCAGCTTTTTTGGGGGCTCCTACGAGCAGTACTTC. Translated, it gives CASSFFGGSYEQYF.

V and J are TRBV5-5 and TRBJ2-7, with 7 bases aligning to TRBD2. The CDR3 spans 14 residues. Germline V gene lookup returns CDR1 SGHKS and CDR2 YYEKEE (reference sequence). The ends lost 2 bases at V and 2 bases at J; junction bases unmatched: 4. The CDR3 reads CASSLSGATYEQYF. The CDR3 DNA is TGTGCCAGCAGCTTAAGCGGGGCTACCTACGAGCAGTACTTC.

The CDR3 DNA is TGTGCCAGCAGTGACTTACAAAATAATTCACCCCTCCACTTT. The encoded protein is CASSDLQNNSPLHF. J is TRBJ1-6 and V is TRBV2, with unresolved D. With 3 bases removed from V and 5 bases from J, the gap between germline ends came to 8 bases. From germline, CDR1 is SNHLY and CDR2 FYNNEI. CDR3 size: 14 residues.

The gene calls are TRBV5-1 and TRBJ2-5; D unclear. Trimming removed 3 bases at V and 5 bases at J, with 14 bases between. The CDR3 contains 14 residues. Germline V gene data show CDR1 as SGHRS and CDR2 as YFSETQ. The CDR3 loop is CASSSLNTRETQYF. CDR3 coding DNA: TGCGCCAGCAGCTCCTTAAATACTCGGGAGACCCAGTACTTC.

The chain uses TRBV4-1 and TRBJ1-3, with D possibly being TRBD1 (6 bases). Per germline, CDR1 MGHRA and CDR2 YSYEKL. CDR3 length equals 16 residues. V was pared by 0 bases and J by 3 bases, with 12 bases between. CDR3 in amino acids: CASSQDRGALGNTIYF. As DNA, the CDR3 is TGCGCCAGCAGCCAAGATAGGGGGGCGCTTGGAAACACCATATATTTT.

The genes are TRBV5-6 and TRBJ1-1; 7 nucleotides line up with TRBD1. CDR1 is SGHDT and CDR2 is YYEEEE in the germline V gene. Trimming took 4 bases from V and 3 from J; bases not matched to a gene: 3. The CDR3 is 13 amino acids. CDR3 bases: TGTGCCAGCAGCCCAACAGGGGACACTGAAGCTTTCTTT. Its protein product is CASSPTGDTEAFF. Full variable domain (remainder filled in from reference TRBV5-6 and TRBJ1-1): DAGVTQSPTHLIKTRGQQVTLRCSPKSGHDTVSWYQQALGQGPQFIFQYYEEEERQRGNFPDRFSGHQFPNYSSELNVNALLLGDSALYLCASSPTGDTEAFFGQGTRLTVV.

This clone was counted only a few times. The rearrangement links TRBV9 to TRBJ2-6, with 7 bases that match TRBD2. The CDR3 spans 15 residues. From germline, CDR1 is SGDLS and CDR2 YYNGEE. V trimming: 0 bases; J trimming: 3 bases; junction bases outside the gene matches: 0. CDR3 residues: CASSVGGGGANVLTF. The CDR3 DNA is TGTGCCAGCAGCGTAGGGGGGGGTGGGGCCAACGTCCTGACTTTC.

The J gene is TRBJ2-6, the V gene TRBV7-9; 7 nucleotides match TRBD1. CDR3 size: 14 residues. Trimming at V came to 5 bases and at J to 2 bases, leaving 0 bases not matched to a gene. Germline V gene lookup returns CDR1 SEHNR and CDR2 FQNEAQ (reference sequence). The DNA for the CDR3 is TGTGCCAGCAGCGACAGGGCTGGGGCCAACGTCCTGACTTTC. It is translated as CASSDRAGANVLTF.

The chain has TRBV9 and TRBJ2-1; TRBD2 might be the D (9 bases). The germline gives CDR1 SGDLS, CDR2 YYNGEE. The V gene lost 1 base and the J gene lost 8 bases, with 25 bases spanning the gap. There are 18 residues in the CDR3. The CDR3 bases are TGTGCCAGCAGCGTACCAGGGGGCGAGTTAGCGGGAGTACATGAGCAGTTCTTC. This codes for CASSVPGGELAGVHEQFF.

The J gene is TRBJ2-7, the V gene TRBV7-9; D call uncertain. CDR1 SEHNR and CDR2 FQNEAQ come from the germline V gene (reference sequence). The CDR3 has 12 amino acids. Between the trimmed V and J ends, which lost 5 bases and 2 bases, there was a span of 7 bases. The chain's CDR3 is CASSLDPYEQYF. Written as DNA, the CDR3 is TGTGCCAGCAGCCTGGATCCCTACGAGCAGTACTTC.

The chain combines TRBV6-5 with TRBJ2-1; 10 bases line up with TRBD2. Trimming at V came to 6 bases and at J to 2 bases, leaving 4 bases not matched to a gene. The germline gives CDR1 MNHEY, CDR2 SVGAGI. The CDR3 loop spans 15 amino acids. CDR3 coding DNA: TGTGCCAGCAGAGGTCTAGCGGGAGCCTACAATGAGCAGTTCTTC. It codes for CASRGLAGAYNEQFF.

The V gene is TRBV28, the J gene TRBJ1-1; no clear D. The CDR3 has 16 amino acids. V was shortened by 3 bases and J by 7 bases, with 21 bases between the two germline ends. Germline CDR1 MDHEN, CDR2 SYDVKM. This CDR3 reads CASSFGFPGSAVEAFF. In nucleotides, the CDR3 is TGTGCCAGCAGTTTTGGATTCCCCGGCAGTGCGGTTGAAGCTTTCTTT.

This chain uses TRBV5-6 with TRBJ2-7, with unresolved D. Germline CDR1 reads SGHDT; CDR2 reads YYEEEE. Deletions cut 0 bases from V and 4 bases from J, with 11 bases between. The CDR3 length is 14 residues. The CDR3 region has the DNA TGTGCCAGCAGCTTGGAAGGTAGGGTTTACGAGCAGTACTTC. The encoded protein is CASSLEGRVYEQYF.

The genes are TRBV10-3 and TRBJ2-3, with D perhaps given as TRBD1 or TRBD2 (6 bases each). The V and J ends lost 3 bases and 4 bases respectively, with 14 bases between them. The CDR3 contains 15 residues. Germline assignment: CDR1 ENHRY and CDR2 SYGVKD. The CDR3 DNA is TGTGCCATCAGTGATCCACAGGGACTCGCAGATACGCAGTATTTT. Protein: CAISDPQGLADTQYF.

V usage is TRBV9 and J usage is TRBJ2-1; TRBD1 matches at 8 bases. The junction had 9 bases not matched to a gene; V was cut back by 3 bases and J by 4 bases. Germline loops: CDR1 SGDLS, CDR2 YYNGEE. This CDR3 is 16 amino acids long. Here the CDR3 reads CASSEPPGGSYNEQFF. As DNA, the CDR3 is TGTGCCAGCAGCGAACCTCCAGGGGGCAGTTACAATGAGCAGTTCTTC.

This rearrangement joins TRBV12-1 to TRBJ2-5; the table's D call, TRBD2, has no DNA check behind it. TRBV12-1 is a pseudogene. CDR3 length: 15 residues. The CDR3 sequence: CASSFERGVGETQYF. The CDR3 DNA follows: TGTGCCAGCAGCTTTGAACGGGGGGTAGGAGAGACCCAGTACTTC.

The chain uses TRBV29-1 and TRBJ2-1, with a possible D match to TRBD1 (5 bases). From germline, CDR1 is SQVTM and CDR2 ANQGSEA. V was clipped by 6 bases and J by 8 bases, with 17 bases between them. The CDR3 extends over 13 amino acids. CDR3 coding DNA: TGCAGCGTAAATGGGGCGATAGTCCATGAGCAGTTCTTC. It yields the protein CSVNGAIVHEQFF.

This clone turned up a few times. The chain is built from TRBV5-6 and TRBJ2-7; tentatively, D is TRBD2 (5 bases). The CDR3 is 13 amino acids. V was clipped by 1 base and J by 6 bases, with 11 bases between them. The germline gives CDR1 SGHDT, CDR2 YYEEEE. The CDR3 sequence: CASSLPPDSEQYF. CDR3 sequence (DNA): TGTGCCAGCAGCTTGCCCCCGGACTCCGAGCAGTACTTC.